The rows below give T cell receptor beta chains drawn from one sample of a study of CD8 T cells in Susac syndrome. One entry per CDR3 protein results from TCRdb running MiXCR on the immunoSEQ multiplex PCR reads. The sample carries some 130,000 distinct CDR3 sequences, around 94% recorded once. The sequencing input was CD4+ T cells from PBMCs. The receptors were gathered from a human donor with multiple sclerosis. Both conserved end residues are part of each CDR3. The D gene is left open where the match is weak. Clone size appears in some rows only: once, few, many, or a class for an expanded clone.

size	D	J	V	CDR3	DNA
once	NA	TRBJ2-7	TRBV7-7	CASSLNRESSYEQYF	TGTGCTAGCAGCTTGAACAGGGAGAGCTCCTACGAGCAGTACTTC
NA	NA	TRBJ1-1	TRBV4-2	CASSQDRLSTEAFF	TGTGCCAGCAGCCAAGATCGGCTAAGCACTGAAGCTTTCTTT
NA	NA	TRBJ2-5	TRBV23-1	CASRGVAAIETQYF	TGCGCCAGCAGGGGAGTAGCGGCGATAGAGACCCAGTACTTC
few	NA	TRBJ1-6	TRBV7-6	CASSFGRPSGDSPLHF	TGTGCCAGCAGCTTTGGACGCCCAAGTGGTGATTCACCCCTCCACTTT
NA	NA	TRBJ1-2	TRBV20-1	CSARSNGYTF	TGCAGTGCTAGGTCAAACGGCTACACCTTC
once	NA	TRBJ2-3	TRBV7-9	CASSLVGGTDTQYF	TGTGCCAGCAGCTTAGTGGGGGGCACAGATACGCAGTATTTT
NA	TRBD1	TRBJ2-1	TRBV30	CAWSEQGNEQFF	TGTGCCTGGAGTGAACAGGGGAATGAGCAGTTCTTC
once	TRBD2	TRBJ2-7	TRBV5-1	CASSLAASGGSTFYEQYF	TGCGCCAGCAGCTTGGCCGCTAGCGGGGGGTCGACCTTCTACGAGCAGTACTTC
once	TRBD2	TRBJ2-3	TRBV7-2	CASSAGTSGSTDTQYF	TGTGCCAGCAGCGCAGGGACTAGCGGAAGCACAGATACGCAGTATTTT
NA	NA	TRBJ1-4	TRBV7-8	CASSFSAANEKLFF	TGTGCCAGCAGCTTCTCAGCGGCTAATGAAAAACTGTTTTTT
NA	NA	TRBJ1-1	TRBV7-9	CASSPGPGDTEAFF	TGTGCCAGCAGCCCCGGGCCCGGGGACACTGAAGCTTTCTTT
NA	NA	TRBJ1-1	TRBV7-2	CASSFQLNTEAFF	TGTGCCAGCAGCTTTCAGCTGAACACTGAAGCTTTCTTT
once	TRBD1	TRBJ1-4	TRBV20-1	CSAGQGATNEKLFF	TGCAGTGCTGGACAGGGGGCAACTAATGAAAAACTGTTTTTT
NA	NA	TRBJ2-7	TRBV18	CASSPPEGERAYEQYF	TGTGCCAGCTCACCACCCGAGGGGGAGCGGGCCTACGAGCAGTACTTC
NA	TRBD2	TRBJ2-7	TRBV25-1	CASSERAGVNEQYF	TGTGCCAGCAGTGAGCGAGCGGGAGTGAACGAGCAGTACTTC
NA	NA	TRBJ2-3	TRBV5-1	CASNDVGTDTQYF	TGCGCCAGCAACGACGTTGGGACAGATACGCAGTATTTT
NA	NA	TRBJ2-5	TRBV14	CASSLRTSSAETQYF	TGTGCCAGCAGCCTCCGGACTTCCTCGGCGGAGACCCAGTACTTC
NA	TRBD1	TRBJ1-3	TRBV7-3	CASSLQGGSGNTIYF	TGTGCCAGCAGCTTGCAGGGGGGCTCTGGAAACACCATATATTTT
NA	TRBD2	TRBJ2-5	TRBV6-2/TRBV6-3	CASSYLRLAGGTAQYF	TGTGCCAGCAGTTACCTCCGACTAGCGGGAGGCACGGCCCAGTACTTC
NA	TRBD2	TRBJ2-1	TRBV27	CASSLTSGRGGFF	TGTGCCAGCAGTTTGACGAGCGGGAGAGGGGGGTTCTTC
NA	NA	TRBJ1-1	TRBV19	CASPGPWGRTEAFF	TGTGCCAGCCCCGGACCTTGGGGCCGAACTGAAGCTTTCTTT
NA	TRBD2	TRBJ2-5	TRBV19	CASSRGLAFETQYF	TGTGCCAGTAGTCGGGGACTAGCCTTCGAGACCCAGTACTTC
few	NA	TRBJ1-1	TRBV6-1	CASSEVGSTEAFF	TGTGCCAGCAGTGAAGTGGGGTCCACTGAAGCTTTCTTT
few	NA	TRBJ2-5	TRBV7-6	CASSLRRRETQYF	TGTGCCAGCAGCTTACGACGCCGGGAGACCCAGTACTTC
NA	NA	TRBJ1-1	TRBV6-1	CASSRTALNTEAFF	TGTGCCAGCAGTCGGACAGCGCTGAACACTGAAGCTTTCTTT
NA	TRBD1	TRBJ1-1	TRBV12-3/TRBV12-4	CASKSRGETEAFF	TGTGCCAGCAAATCCAGGGGGGAGACTGAAGCTTTCTTT
NA	NA	TRBJ2-7	TRBV6-2/TRBV6-3	CASSYSAKLIAYEQYF	TGTGCCAGCAGTTACTCGGCCAAACTCATCGCCTACGAGCAGTACTTC
NA	NA	TRBJ1-5	TRBV30	CAWSVTDDQPQHF	TGTGCCTGGAGTGTAACGGATGATCAGCCCCAGCATTTT
NA	TRBD1	TRBJ1-1	TRBV6-1	CASSGQGTLMNTEAFF	TGTGCCAGCAGTGGACAGGGGACTCTCATGAACACTGAAGCTTTCTTT
NA	NA	TRBJ2-1	TRBV9	CASSVVTANEQFF	TGTGCCAGCAGCGTAGTAACGGCGAATGAGCAGTTCTTC
NA	NA	TRBJ2-7	TRBV19	CASSIARSYEQYF	TGTGCCAGTAGTATTGCCAGATCCTACGAGCAGTACTTC
NA	TRBD1	TRBJ2-1	TRBV10-3	CAISGTGGEQFF	TGTGCCATCAGCGGGACAGGGGGCGAGCAGTTCTTC
NA	TRBD2	TRBJ2-5	TRBV11-2	CASSSGLAQETQYF	TGTGCCAGCAGCTCAGGACTAGCCCAAGAGACCCAGTACTTC
NA	NA	TRBJ1-4	TRBV30	CAWSVWQGEVGNEKLFF	TGTGCCTGGAGTGTGTGGCAGGGAGAAGTGGGAAATGAAAAACTGTTTTTT
once	TRBD2	TRBJ2-5	TRBV12-3/TRBV12-4	CASSLSGIETQYF	TGTGCCAGCAGTTTAAGCGGGATAGAGACCCAGTACTTC
once	NA	TRBJ1-1	TRBV2	CASSGAGLNTEAFF	TGTGCCAGCAGTGGGGCGGGGTTGAACACTGAAGCTTTCTTT
NA	NA	TRBJ1-2	TRBV12-5	CASGDRDWGGYTF	TGTGCTAGTGGTGACCGGGACTGGGGGGGCTACACCTTC
NA	TRBD1	TRBJ1-1	TRBV19	CASSLHRGLAITEAFF	TGTGCCAGTAGTCTGCACAGGGGGCTCGCGATAACTGAAGCTTTCTTT
NA	TRBD1	TRBJ1-6	TRBV5-6	CASSLARTGSRNSPLHF	TGTGCCAGCAGCTTGGCTCGGACAGGGAGTAGGAATTCACCCCTCCACTTT
NA	NA	TRBJ1-4	TRBV2	CASTRDTEKLFF	TGTGCCAGCACCCGGGACACCGAAAAACTGTTTTTT
NA	NA	TRBJ1-5	TRBV19	CASSPGEERAQHF	TGTGCCAGTAGTCCCGGGGAGGAGCGGGCCCAGCATTTT
NA	NA	TRBJ2-6	TRBV5-1	CASRGLTSGANVLTF	TGCGCCAGCAGGGGACTCACCTCTGGGGCCAACGTCCTGACTTTC
NA	TRBD2	TRBJ2-7	TRBV5-6	CASSSATAGAYEQYF	TGTGCCAGCAGCTCGGCCACAGCGGGAGCCTACGAGCAGTACTTC
NA	NA	TRBJ2-7	TRBV12-3/TRBV12-4	CASSDVSGYEQYF	TGTGCCAGCAGTGACGTAAGTGGCTACGAGCAGTACTTC
NA	NA	TRBJ1-2	TRBV2	CASSEEGLYGYTF	TGTGCCAGCAGTGAAGAGGGGCTCTATGGCTACACCTTC
NA	NA	TRBJ2-1	TRBV29-1	CSVDNRVDEQFF	TGCAGCGTTGACAACAGGGTCGATGAGCAGTTCTTC
once	NA	TRBJ1-5	TRBV2	CASSGTNQPQHF	TGTGCCAGCAGCGGGACCAATCAGCCCCAGCATTTT
NA	NA	TRBJ2-5	TRBV5-1	CASSSQAEGFQETQYF	TGCGCCAGCAGCTCTCAGGCCGAAGGGTTCCAAGAGACCCAGTACTTC
NA	NA	TRBJ2-7	TRBV5-1	CASSLAGGEQYF	TGCGCCAGCAGCTTGGCCGGGGGCGAGCAGTACTTC
NA	NA	TRBJ1-1	TRBV5-1	CASSPLGLDTEAFF	TGCGCCAGCAGTCCCCTGGGGTTGGACACTGAAGCTTTCTTT
NA	NA	TRBJ2-5	TRBV7-2	CASSLAPGPETQYF	TGTGCCAGCAGCTTAGCACCAGGACCGGAGACCCAGTACTTC